The rows below give T cell receptor beta chains drawn from one sample of a study of cytomegalovirus exposure and HLA in healthy donors. Here immunoSEQ multiplex PCR was the method, and the copy in TCRdb shows in-frame clones only, minus some. The sample has roughly 70,000 clones. Sequenced sample: PBMCs. The receptors here all came from a man aged 35 to 55 in good health and CMV-seronegative. Each CDR3 is given with its conserved first and last residue. Fields, in order: V gene, D gene, J gene, CDR3 protein. The D gene is left open where the match is weak.

>TRBV6-5|-|TRBJ1-2
CASSYSSGHRGYTF
>TRBV5-1|TRBD1|TRBJ1-1
CASSLAGQGRTEAFF
>TRBV13|-|TRBJ1-3
CASSSDLVSGNTIYF
>TRBV4-2|TRBD1|TRBJ1-1
CASSPGQMNTEAFF
>TRBV5-1|TRBD2|TRBJ2-1
CASSLGTSINEQFF
>TRBV5-1|-|TRBJ1-2
CASSLDGGAYGYTF
>TRBV5-5|-|TRBJ2-7
CASTRPGGAYEQYF
>TRBV19|-|TRBJ2-7
CASSVNAGVGYEQYF
>TRBV5-5|TRBD2|TRBJ2-5
CASSFSSGGSQETQYF
>TRBV30|-|TRBJ2-2
CAWRLYGSSIETGELFF
>TRBV6-1|TRBD2|TRBJ2-4
CASSATRTSGGAGIQYF
>TRBV7-9|-|TRBJ1-1
CASSPMMGRATEAFF
>TRBV5-1|TRBD2|TRBJ2-1
CASSAGGADNEQFF
>TRBV27|-|TRBJ2-1
CASRWGPGALYNEQFF
>TRBV5-1|-|TRBJ1-1
CASSLDRRNTEAFF
>TRBV4-2|-|TRBJ1-5
CASSQDGNQPQHF
>TRBV2|-|TRBJ1-1
CASSSHGFTEAFF
>TRBV6-1|-|TRBJ2-2
CASSELGGRAGELFF
>TRBV2|-|TRBJ2-1
CASRPDRPYGDNEQFF
>TRBV6-5|-|TRBJ2-1
CASRLQGIDNEQFF
>TRBV4-1|TRBD2|TRBJ2-2
CASSQFQSLGLAGSNTGELFF
>TRBV30|-|TRBJ2-1
CAWSVLAGASNEQFF
>TRBV30|TRBD1|TRBJ1-3
CAWRPTGSGNTIYF
>TRBV11-3|-|TRBJ2-1
CASSLDRGSYNEQFF
>TRBV7-3|TRBD1|TRBJ2-3
CASSPTGGDTQYF
>TRBV2|TRBD1|TRBJ1-2
CASSGQSGVGYTF
>TRBV4-1|-|TRBJ1-6
CASSQWTKGSPLHF
>TRBV7-3|TRBD1|TRBJ2-2
CASSVGTGSLSELFF
>TRBV7-9|-|TRBJ1-4
CASSRGSEKLFF
>TRBV30|-|TRBJ1-1
CAWTGGNTEAFF
>TRBV7-9|-|TRBJ1-1
CASSPGGFSTEAFF
>TRBV7-9|-|TRBJ1-6
CASSLGEGMSTLHF
>TRBV6-1|-|TRBJ1-4
CASSANSNEKLFF
>TRBV18|TRBD1|TRBJ2-7
CASSTTGQGVEQYF
>TRBV4-1|TRBD2|TRBJ2-3
CASSQGRGGSDTQYF
>TRBV9|-|TRBJ2-5
CASSFSGITRETQYF
>TRBV6-5|-|TRBJ1-1
CASSYSSGGSTEAFF
>TRBV11-2|-|TRBJ1-2
CASSFSRRPSSRGYTF
>TRBV6-5|-|TRBJ1-6
CASSAQSSYNSPLHF
>TRBV5-6|-|TRBJ1-5
CASSSMVSGGGNQPQHF
>TRBV30|-|TRBJ1-2
CAWSDSPYGYTF
>TRBV27|-|TRBJ1-5
CASSHRVDQPQHF
>TRBV9|TRBD1|TRBJ1-1
CASGSGGNTEAFF
>TRBV6-6|-|TRBJ2-1
CASSRADEQFF
>TRBV18|-|TRBJ1-2
CASSPRLQGGEDGYTF
>TRBV28|-|TRBJ1-3
CASTKGGLSGNTIYF
>TRBV9|TRBD1|TRBJ2-2
CASSVEDRGTGELFF
>TRBV7-9|-|TRBJ2-7
CASSLGDRPYEQYF
>TRBV5-1|TRBD2|TRBJ2-1
CASSPTSGGSGEQFF
>TRBV5-6|-|TRBJ2-1
CASSLGGVTNHEQFF
>TRBV30|-|TRBJ1-2
CAWQGNEGYTF
>TRBV7-9|-|TRBJ2-7
CASSLSGSSYEQYF
>TRBV18|TRBD2|TRBJ2-4
CASSPFGGTKNIQYF
>TRBV10-3|-|TRBJ2-3
CAISDSGEDTDTQYF
>TRBV7-2|TRBD2|TRBJ2-7
CASSLPGLAGGEQYF
>TRBV28|-|TRBJ1-2
CASSLPRSNYGYTF
>TRBV18|TRBD1|TRBJ1-1
CASSLGTGVNTEAFF
>TRBV7-8|-|TRBJ2-7
CASSFVTSYEQYF
>TRBV27|-|TRBJ1-1
CASSLTLGGTEAFF
>TRBV7-8|-|TRBJ1-1
CASRSDSLNTEAFF